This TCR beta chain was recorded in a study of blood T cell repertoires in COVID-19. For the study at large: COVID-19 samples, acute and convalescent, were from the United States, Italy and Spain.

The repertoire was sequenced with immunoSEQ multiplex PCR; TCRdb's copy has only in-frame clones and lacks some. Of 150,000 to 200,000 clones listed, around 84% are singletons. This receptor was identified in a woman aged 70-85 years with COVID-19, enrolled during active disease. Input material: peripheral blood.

CDR3 region: CASSQPGLAGGRDTQYF. For the CDR3, the DNA is TGTGCCAGCAGCCAACCGGGACTAGCGGGAGGAAGGGATACGCAGTATTTT. The chain couples TRBV14 to TRBJ2-3; 15 nucleotides match TRBD2. The CDR3 totals 17 residues. Germline assignment: CDR1 SGHDN and CDR2 FVKESK. After removal of 2 bases from V and 6 bases from J, the junction contained 6 bases not matched to a gene.